A single sample is the source of the 3 T cell receptor beta chains below, sequenced in a study of blood T cells in healthy people across ages. Next came a second PCR, run for roughly 7 to 12 cycles, which used a sample-barcoded 5' primer along with a J-beta primer mix. TCRdb re-called the 5' RACE reads through MiXCR, storing one row per CDR3 protein. The sample shows hundreds of thousands of distinct CDR3 sequences, more than 40% of them seen only once. The sequenced sample was blood. The receptor set was obtained from a woman in her fifties or sixties in good health.

J is TRBJ2-3 and V is TRBV28; TRBD1 matches 7 bases. Germline CDR1 MDHEN, CDR2 SYDVKM. This CDR3 is 14 amino acids long. Germline trimming cut 6 bases from V and 2 bases from J; bases unmatched to any gene: 5. CDR3: CASRGDSPTDTQYF. The CDR3 DNA reads as TGTGCCAGCAGGGGGGACAGTCCCACAGATACGCAGTATTTT.

The rearrangement uses TRBV25-1 and TRBJ1-2; a possible D gene is TRBD1 (5 bases). Germline V gives CDR1 MGHDK, CDR2 SYGVNS. V was pared by 1 base and J by 8 bases, with 11 bases between. CDR3 length equals 13 residues. The DNA of the CDR3 is TGTGCCAGCAGTGAATGGGGGGGTTACGGCTACACCTTC. Amino acid sequence: CASSEWGGYGYTF.

This clonotype appeared many times. The chain uses TRBV20-1 and TRBJ2-7; TRBD2 matches 14 bases. The length of the CDR3 is 15 residues. CDR1 is DFQATT, CDR2 SNEGSKA, per germline (reference sequence). V shed 4 bases and J 4 bases; nucleotides not matched to a gene: 6. The CDR3 coding sequence is TGCAGTGCTAACGGACTAGCGGGAGGCGGGTACGAGCAGTACTTC. Encoded protein: CSANGLAGGGYEQYF.